Listed below are T cell receptor beta chains from one sample, sequenced in a study of cytomegalovirus exposure and HLA in healthy donors. Sequencing used immunoSEQ multiplex PCR; TCRdb keeps in-frame clones, though not all of them. The profile shows around 200,000 clones, about three quarters of them singletons. Sequenced: PBMCs. The receptor source for this set is a male donor in good health and CMV-seronegative. Each CDR3 is given with its conserved first and last residue. The order of the fields is V gene, J gene, CDR3 protein.

TRBV15	TRBJ2-3	CATSSRQEVPLLYF
TRBV19	TRBJ1-2	CASSIRGGDRDNQVNYGYTF
TRBV7-2	TRBJ2-3	CASRRTSYTDTQYF
TRBV6-1	TRBJ1-3	CASSDQGDTIYF
TRBV9	TRBJ2-5	CASSVAGINQETQYF
TRBV7-2	TRBJ2-2	CASRSARTSSTGELFF
TRBV6-1	TRBJ1-3	CASSEGTAYSGNTIYF
TRBV19	TRBJ2-3	CASSISGGPDTQYF
TRBV5-1	TRBJ1-1	CASSLTQGPNRGLDTEAFF
TRBV7-2	TRBJ1-2	CASSLIGDGYTF
TRBV7-9	TRBJ2-7	CASSFRGHGTSYEQYF
TRBV6-6	TRBJ2-6	CASTGTGVTGANVLTF
TRBV5-1	TRBJ2-7	CASSLEVQGSSYEQYF
TRBV6-1	TRBJ2-3	CASSSRDRGTDTQYF
TRBV7-8	TRBJ1-1	CASTVTGGATEAFF
TRBV7-2	TRBJ2-3	CASSLGQASRVYF
TRBV4-3	TRBJ1-4	CASSSGQGDEKLFF
TRBV7-3	TRBJ1-2	CASSLWGGSNYGYTF
TRBV7-9	TRBJ2-3	CASSLGAGGESTDTQYF
TRBV5-6	TRBJ2-1	CASSLAGGAYNEQFF
TRBV10-3	TRBJ2-7	CALGTGEDLEQYF
TRBV6-6	TRBJ2-7	CASSYSAGGQDYEQYF
TRBV5-5	TRBJ1-1	CASSLIALGGNTEAFF
TRBV9	TRBJ2-1	CASSIQGASSYNEQFF
TRBV7-3	TRBJ2-1	CASSFSGTSGNSYNEQFF
TRBV6-5	TRBJ1-1	CASSHWRGTEAFF
TRBV11-1	TRBJ2-6	CASSLWDRGRGANVLTF
TRBV5-1	TRBJ2-2	CASSLGPTAANTGELFF
TRBV6-5	TRBJ1-3	CASSYPGTGPGNTIYF
TRBV4-2	TRBJ2-1	CASSPSARRESHNEQFF
TRBV9	TRBJ2-2	CASSQGTNTGELFF
TRBV7-9	TRBJ1-4	CASSLPATNEKLFF
TRBV9	TRBJ2-2	CASSVSREAGGELFF
TRBV6-5	TRBJ2-7	CASSYGQGKEQYF
TRBV10-3	TRBJ2-2	CAISDTGDVGELFF
TRBV9	TRBJ2-7	CASSVAPGGEGEQYF
TRBV2	TRBJ1-2	CASSDSDGYTF
TRBV27	TRBJ1-1	CASSSRPGQLIMNTEAFF
TRBV19	TRBJ1-3	CASLIGGRRSGSTIYF
TRBV28	TRBJ2-7	CASSLLDGGSSYEQYF
TRBV27	TRBJ2-7	CASRRGGEQYF
TRBV5-8	TRBJ1-5	CASSPDLSDSINQPQHF
TRBV7-2	TRBJ2-3	CASSLNPGEDTQYF
TRBV6-6	TRBJ2-2	CASSYDQGALPGELFF
TRBV5-1	TRBJ1-1	CASSYGENTEAFF
TRBV5-4	TRBJ1-1	CASSIQGRNTEAFF
TRBV28	TRBJ1-1	CASSLYQGAGYTEAFF